What follows describes a single TCR beta chain. Its antigen remains unknown. Profiled with immunoSEQ multiplex PCR; TCRdb holds only in-frame clones, not every one. The table shows more than 60,000 clones, with roughly 80% occurring only once. Blood sampling took place at baseline, cycle 4 day 1, and cycle 7 day 1. The data originate from a study of OX40 agonist ivuxolimab in advanced cancers. Study-level points and caveats: Dosing at 0.1 to 3.0 mg/kg was accompanied by clonal expansion of CD4+ and CD8+ blood T cells by week 6.

The sequenced sample was CD4+ or CD8+ T cells sorted from blood, obtained in a trial of the OX40 agonist ivuxolimab. This TCR came from an adult with an advanced solid tumor such as melanoma, head and neck, liver or kidney cancer.

CDR3 in DNA: TGCGCCAGCAGCAGTGGACAGGGGCTCGGGGAAAAACTGTTTTTT. This gives the protein CASSSGQGLGEKLFF. The chain is built from TRBV5-1 and TRBJ1-4, with 9 bases that match TRBD1. The junction had 9 bases not matched to a gene; V was cut back by 4 bases and J by 8 bases. The V gene's germline CDR1 is SGHRS and CDR2 YFSETQ. CDR3 length: 15 amino acids.